A selection of T cell receptor beta chains follows, all from one sample in a study of CD8 T cells in Susac syndrome. Using its own MiXCR run on the immunoSEQ multiplex PCR reads, TCRdb lists one record per CDR3 protein. Seen here are about 66,000 distinct CDR3 sequences, approximately 93% observed once, and the top ten hold about 0.6%. The sequenced material came from CD8+ T cells from PBMCs. The receptors come from a human donor with multiple sclerosis. Each CDR3 is given with its conserved first and last residue. D genes are given only for firm matches. Clone size is given for some rows only: seen once, a few or many times, or a class if the clone is expanded.

D	V	size	J	DNA	CDR3
-	TRBV27	-	TRBJ1-2	TGTGCCAGCAGTTTGTCAGGGTCGGTAGGCTACACCTTC	CASSLSGSVGYTF
-	TRBV9	-	TRBJ1-1	TGTGCCAGCAGCGGTGGGTTGAACACTGAAGCTTTCTTT	CASSGGLNTEAFF
TRBD2	TRBV7-9	-	TRBJ2-7	TGTGCCAGCAGTAATAGCGGGGGCTACGAGCAGTACTTC	CASSNSGGYEQYF
-	TRBV13	-	TRBJ2-1	TGTGCCAGCAGCGCCCGGATTTCCCTAGATGAGCAGTTCTTC	CASSARISLDEQFF
-	TRBV7-9	-	TRBJ2-7	TGTGCCAGCAGCTTAGTTAACAGCGCCTACGAGCAGTACTTC	CASSLVNSAYEQYF
-	TRBV23-1	-	TRBJ1-5	TGCGCCAGCAGTCCACCCCCTACGGACTGCCCCTGCCGTCAGCCCCAGCATTTT	CASSPPPTDCPCRQPQHF
TRBD1	TRBV20-1	-	TRBJ2-7	TGCAGTGCTCGCCGACCGGGACAGGGGGCGAATTGGAGGGCCTACGAGCAGTACTTC	CSARRPGQGANWRAYEQYF
-	TRBV6-4	-	TRBJ2-1	TGTGCCAGCAGTGAAGGAGAAGTCTCCTACAATGAGCAGTTCTTC	CASSEGEVSYNEQFF
-	TRBV6-5	-	TRBJ2-5	TGTGCCAGCAGATTAACAGTGGCGGGAGAGACCCAGTACTTC	CASRLTVAGETQYF
-	TRBV4-1	-	TRBJ2-7	TGCGCCAGCAGCCAAGAGTTGGCCAGTCTATCCTACGAGCAGTACTTC	CASSQELASLSYEQYF
TRBD2	TRBV7-2	-	TRBJ2-7	TGTGCCAGCAGCCCCTCGGGGGGGGACTACGAGCAGTACTTC	CASSPSGGDYEQYF
-	TRBV27	-	TRBJ2-7	TGTGCCAGCAGTTTTAAGAGCTCCTACGAGCAGTACTTC	CASSFKSSYEQYF
-	TRBV13	once	TRBJ2-3	TGTGCCAGCAGCTTACTCGGGCATACGCAGTATTTT	CASSLLGHTQYF
-	TRBV5-1	once	TRBJ1-2	TGCGCCAGCAGCGCAGGACGGGTTGAGACGGGCTACACCTTC	CASSAGRVETGYTF
TRBD2	TRBV15	-	TRBJ2-7	TGTGCCACCAGCGGGACTAGCGGGGGGGGCACCTACGAGCAGTACTTC	CATSGTSGGGTYEQYF
-	TRBV28	-	TRBJ1-1	TGTGCCAGCAGTTCCACGCGACAGGTAACCACTGAAGCTTTCTTT	CASSSTRQVTTEAFF
TRBD1	TRBV5-6	-	TRBJ2-6	TGTGCCAGCAGCCCCTGGGGGACAGGGGGCTCTGGGGCCAACGTCCTGACTTTC	CASSPWGTGGSGANVLTF
-	TRBV27	-	TRBJ2-3	TGTGCCAGCAGTTATTCTCCCTCGGGCACAGATACGCAGTATTTT	CASSYSPSGTDTQYF
-	TRBV12-3/TRBV12-4	-	TRBJ2-7	TGTGCCAGCAGTTTAGCACAGGGCCTCTCCTACGAGCAGTACTTC	CASSLAQGLSYEQYF
-	TRBV2	-	TRBJ1-2	TGTGCCAGCAGTGTGGACAGTAACTATGGCTACACCTTC	CASSVDSNYGYTF
TRBD2	TRBV28	-	TRBJ2-5	TGTGCCAGCAGTCCTCGACTAGCCGCAGAGACCCAGTACTTC	CASSPRLAAETQYF
TRBD2	TRBV29-1	-	TRBJ2-1	TGCAGCGTCGGAGGGACTAGCGGGAGAACACAGAATGAGCAGTTCTTC	CSVGGTSGRTQNEQFF
-	TRBV6-5	-	TRBJ2-2	TGTGCCAGCAGTTACAACAGGGCCCCCGGGGAGCTGTTTTTT	CASSYNRAPGELFF
TRBD1	TRBV20-1	-	TRBJ1-1	TGCAGTGCCCCGGCAGGGGGGAACACTGAAGCTTTCTTT	CSAPAGGNTEAFF